This TCR beta chain was found in a study of Graves' ophthalmopathy and Graves' hyperthyroidism. Whole-study results and caveats: Sensitivity of under 71% and specificity of 72.22% were achieved by the model that predicted ophthalmopathy progression.

A note on this clonotype: Its antigen is undetermined.

The TCR beta CDR3 regions underwent amplification from RNA transcripts. In the first round, RT-PCR was carried out with HTBI primers, and a multiplex PCR formed the second round. One entry per CDR3 protein results from TCRdb running MiXCR on the multiplex PCR reads. The sample lists fewer than 600,000 distinct CDR3 sequences, approximately 14% seen once, with more than 8.5% in the top ten. The TCR comes from a woman in her thirties with Graves' ophthalmopathy. Material: blood.

CDR3 sequence: CASINRVDSPLHF. The CDR3 DNA sequence: TGTGCCAGCATTAACAGGGTAGATTCACCCCTCCACTTT. V gene TRBV6-1 combines with J gene TRBJ1-6, with TRBD1 as a possible D gene (6 bases). There are 13 residues in the CDR3. Trimming took off 7 bases at V and 8 bases at J, with 12 bases between the two ends. Looked up from germline, CDR1 is MNHNS and CDR2 is SASEGT.